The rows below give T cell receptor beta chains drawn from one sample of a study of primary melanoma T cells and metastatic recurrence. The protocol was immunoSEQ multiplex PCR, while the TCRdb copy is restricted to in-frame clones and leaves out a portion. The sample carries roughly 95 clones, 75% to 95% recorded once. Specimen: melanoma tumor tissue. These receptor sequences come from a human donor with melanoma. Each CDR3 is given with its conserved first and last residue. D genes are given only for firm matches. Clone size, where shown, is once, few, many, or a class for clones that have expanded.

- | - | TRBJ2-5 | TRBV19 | TGTGCCAGTAGTACGGGAGAGACCCAGTACTTC | CASSTGETQYF
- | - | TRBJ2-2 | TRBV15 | TGTGCCACCTTCGACCTCGGTCGCCCCGGGGAGCTGTTTTTT | CATFDLGRPGELFF
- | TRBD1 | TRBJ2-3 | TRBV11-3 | TGTGCCAGCAGCCTAGGACAGGGTGGAGATACGCAGTATTTT | CASSLGQGGDTQYF
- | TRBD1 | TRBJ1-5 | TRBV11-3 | TGTGCCAGCAGCTTAACAGGGGGCTCAAGCAATCAGCCCCAGCATTTT | CASSLTGGSSNQPQHF
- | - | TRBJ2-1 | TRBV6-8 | TGTGCCAGCAGTTTGACGACCCACCAAGCGGAGCAGTTCTTC | CASSLTTHQAEQFF
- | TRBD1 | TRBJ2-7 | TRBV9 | TGTGCCAGCAGGGGTAGGGACAGGGTGTGGGGCGAGCAGTACTTC | CASRGRDRVWGEQYF
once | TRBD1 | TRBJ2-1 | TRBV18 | TGTGCCAGCTCTCCAGGGGGCCTTATGGGGAATGAGCAGTTCTTC | CASSPGGLMGNEQFF
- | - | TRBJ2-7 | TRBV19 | TGTGCCAGTGGAGTTAGGCAGGGCTACGAGCAGTACTTC | CASGVRQGYEQYF
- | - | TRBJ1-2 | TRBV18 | TGTGCCAGCTCACCGGACAGCGATGGCTACACCTTC | CASSPDSDGYTF
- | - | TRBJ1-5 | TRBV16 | TGTGCCAGCAGCCACGGAGAGAATCAGCCCCAGCATTTT | CASSHGENQPQHF
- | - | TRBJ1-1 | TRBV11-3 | TGTGCCAGCGGAGGGGTAGGGGAAGACACTGAAGCTTTCTTT | CASGGVGEDTEAFF
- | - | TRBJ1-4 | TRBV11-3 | TGTGCCAGCAGCTTGAGTTTCGGGTCAACTAATGAAAAACTGTTTTTT | CASSLSFGSTNEKLFF
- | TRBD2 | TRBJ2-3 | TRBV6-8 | TGTGCCAGCAGTTCAGGGACTAGCGGGGGGCAGGATACGCAGTATTTT | CASSSGTSGGQDTQYF
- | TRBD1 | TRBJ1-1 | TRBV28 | TGTGCCATTACCCCGGGACAGGCCCGAACATGGACTGAAGCTTTCTTT | CAITPGQARTWTEAFF
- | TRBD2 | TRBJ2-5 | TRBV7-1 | TGTGCCAGCCCCCCCAGCGGGGGCAAAGAGACCCAGTACTTC | CASPPSGGKETQYF
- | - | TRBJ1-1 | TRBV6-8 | TGTGCCATTAGTGTCGACAGCGCGAACACTGAAGCTTTCTTT | CAISVDSANTEAFF
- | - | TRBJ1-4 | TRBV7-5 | TGTGCCAGCAGCCAAACCGGAACAGGGCTAGGTGATGAAAAACTGTTTTTT | CASSQTGTGLGDEKLFF
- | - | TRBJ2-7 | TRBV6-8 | TGTGCCAGCAGTTACGGGCCGGGACCCTACGAGCAGTACTTC | CASSYGPGPYEQYF
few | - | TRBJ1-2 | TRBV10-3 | TGTGCCATCAGTGAGTCTCCAGGGTACAACTATGGCTACACCTTC | CAISESPGYNYGYTF
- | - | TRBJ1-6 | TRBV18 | TGTGCCAGCTCACCACCACAATCACCCCTCCACTTT | CASSPPQSPLHF